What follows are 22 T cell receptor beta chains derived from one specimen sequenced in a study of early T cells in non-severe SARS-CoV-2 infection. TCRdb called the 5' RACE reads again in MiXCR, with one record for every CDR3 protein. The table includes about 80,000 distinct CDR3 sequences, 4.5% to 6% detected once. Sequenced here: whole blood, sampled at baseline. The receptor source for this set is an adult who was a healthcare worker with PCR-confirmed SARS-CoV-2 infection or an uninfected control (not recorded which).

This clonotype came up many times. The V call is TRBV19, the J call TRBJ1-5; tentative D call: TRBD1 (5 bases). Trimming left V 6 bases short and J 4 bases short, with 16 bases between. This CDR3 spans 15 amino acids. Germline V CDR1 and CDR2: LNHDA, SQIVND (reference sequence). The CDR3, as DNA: TGTGCCAGTAGGTTCGGCAGGGAGGTTAATCAGCCCCAGCATTTT. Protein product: CASRFGREVNQPQHF.

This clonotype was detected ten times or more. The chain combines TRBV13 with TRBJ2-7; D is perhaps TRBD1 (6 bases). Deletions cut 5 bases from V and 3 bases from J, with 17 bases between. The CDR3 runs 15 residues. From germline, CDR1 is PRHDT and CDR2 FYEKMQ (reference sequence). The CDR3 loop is CASSQTGSAHYEQYF. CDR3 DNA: TGTGCCAGCAGCCAAACAGGGTCGGCCCACTACGAGCAGTACTTC.

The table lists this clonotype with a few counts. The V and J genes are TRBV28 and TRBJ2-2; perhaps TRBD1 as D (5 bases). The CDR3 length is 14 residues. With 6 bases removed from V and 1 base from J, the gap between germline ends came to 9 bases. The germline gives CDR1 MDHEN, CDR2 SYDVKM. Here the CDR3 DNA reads TGTGCCAGCAGAACTGGACAGAACACCGGGGAGCTGTTTTTT. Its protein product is CASRTGQNTGELFF.

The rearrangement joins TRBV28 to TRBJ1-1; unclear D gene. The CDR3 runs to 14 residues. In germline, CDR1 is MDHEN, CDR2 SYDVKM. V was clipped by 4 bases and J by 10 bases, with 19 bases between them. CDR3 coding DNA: TGTGCCAGCAGTTCTATCCTTACTTTAAGTGGAGCTTTCTTT. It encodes CASSSILTLSGAFF.

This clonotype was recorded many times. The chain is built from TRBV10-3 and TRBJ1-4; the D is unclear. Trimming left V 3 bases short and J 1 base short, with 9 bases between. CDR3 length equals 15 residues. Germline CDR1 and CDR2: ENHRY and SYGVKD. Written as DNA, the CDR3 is TGTGCCATCAGTGACCCGGGATTAACTAATGAAAAACTGTTTTTT. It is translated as CAISDPGLTNEKLFF.

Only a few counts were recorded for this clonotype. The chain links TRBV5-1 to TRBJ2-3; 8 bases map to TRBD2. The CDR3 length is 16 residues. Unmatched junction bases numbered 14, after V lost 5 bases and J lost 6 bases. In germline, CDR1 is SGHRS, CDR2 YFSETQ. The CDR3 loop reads CASRRTSGVNEDTQYF. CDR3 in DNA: TGCGCCAGCAGACGAACTAGCGGAGTTAATGAGGATACGCAGTATTTT.

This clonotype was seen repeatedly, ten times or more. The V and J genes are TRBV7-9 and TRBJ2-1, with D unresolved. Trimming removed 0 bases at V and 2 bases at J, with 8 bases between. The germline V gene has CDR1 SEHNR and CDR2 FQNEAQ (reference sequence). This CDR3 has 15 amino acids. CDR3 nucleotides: TGTGCCAGCAGCTTAGCGGCATACACCTACAATGAGCAGTTCTTC. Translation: CASSLAAYTYNEQFF.

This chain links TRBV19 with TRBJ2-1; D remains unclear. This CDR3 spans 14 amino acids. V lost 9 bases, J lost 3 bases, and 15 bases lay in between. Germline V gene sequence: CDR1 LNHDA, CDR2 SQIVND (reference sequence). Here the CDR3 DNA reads TGTGCCAGCACCGACGGCGAGATCTACAATGAGCAGTTCTTC. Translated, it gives CASTDGEIYNEQFF.

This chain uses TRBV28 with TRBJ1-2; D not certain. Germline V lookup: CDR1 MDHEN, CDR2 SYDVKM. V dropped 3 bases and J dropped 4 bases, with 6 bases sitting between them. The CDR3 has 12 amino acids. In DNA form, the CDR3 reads TGTGCCAGCAGTTTTAAAGGCTATGGCTACACCTTC. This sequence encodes CASSFKGYGYTF.

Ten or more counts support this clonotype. CDR3 sequence (DNA): TGCAGTGCTAGAGTCCTAGATACGCAGTATTTT. Protein: CSARVLDTQYF. The genes are TRBV20-1 and TRBJ2-3; D uncertain. The CDR3 has 11 residues. The germline CDR1 and CDR2 sequences are DFQATT and SNEGSKA (reference sequence). V shed 1 base and J shed 5 bases, with 4 bases lying between them.

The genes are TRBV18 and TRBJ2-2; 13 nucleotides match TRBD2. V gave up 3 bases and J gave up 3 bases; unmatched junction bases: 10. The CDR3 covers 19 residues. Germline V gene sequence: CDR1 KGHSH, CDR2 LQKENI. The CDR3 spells CASSPPRLAGGRHTGELFF. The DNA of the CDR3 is TGTGCCAGCTCACCTCCCAGACTAGCGGGAGGTCGTCACACCGGGGAGCTGTTTTTT.

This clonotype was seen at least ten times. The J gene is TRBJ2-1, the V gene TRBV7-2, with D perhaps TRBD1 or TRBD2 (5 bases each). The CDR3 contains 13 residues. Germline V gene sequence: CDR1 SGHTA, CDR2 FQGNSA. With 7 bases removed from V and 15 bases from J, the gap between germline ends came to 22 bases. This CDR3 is CASIFVGTQFPFF. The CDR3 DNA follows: TGTGCCAGCATCTTCGTTGGGACCCAATTTCCGTTCTTC.

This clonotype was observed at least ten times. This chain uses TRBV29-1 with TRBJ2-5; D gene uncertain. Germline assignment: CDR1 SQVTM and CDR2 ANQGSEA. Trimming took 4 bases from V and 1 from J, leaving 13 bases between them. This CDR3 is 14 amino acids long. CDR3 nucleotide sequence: TGCAGCGTTGTCCCTAGTTTGGGCCAAGAGACCCAGTACTTC. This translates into CSVVPSLGQETQYF.

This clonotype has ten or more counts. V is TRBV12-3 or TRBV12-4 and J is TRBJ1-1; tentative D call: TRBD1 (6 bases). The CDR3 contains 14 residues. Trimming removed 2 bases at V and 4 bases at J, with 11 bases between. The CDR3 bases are TGTGCCAGCAGTTTAATCACAGGGCGCACTGAAGCTTTCTTT. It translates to CASSLITGRTEAFF.

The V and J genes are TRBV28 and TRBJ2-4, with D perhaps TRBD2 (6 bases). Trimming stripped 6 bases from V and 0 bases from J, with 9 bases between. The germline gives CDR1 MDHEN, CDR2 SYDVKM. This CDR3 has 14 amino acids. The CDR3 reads CASSPGGAKNIQYF. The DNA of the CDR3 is TGTGCCAGCAGCCCCGGGGGAGCCAAAAACATTCAGTACTTC.

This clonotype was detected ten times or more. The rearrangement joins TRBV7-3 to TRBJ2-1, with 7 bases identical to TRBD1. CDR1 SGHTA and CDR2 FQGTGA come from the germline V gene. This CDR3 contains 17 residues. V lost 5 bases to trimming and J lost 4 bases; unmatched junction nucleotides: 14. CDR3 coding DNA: TGTGCCAGCAGCCCTGATGGGACAGCGAGTTGGTACAATGAGCAGTTCTTC. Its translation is CASSPDGTASWYNEQFF.

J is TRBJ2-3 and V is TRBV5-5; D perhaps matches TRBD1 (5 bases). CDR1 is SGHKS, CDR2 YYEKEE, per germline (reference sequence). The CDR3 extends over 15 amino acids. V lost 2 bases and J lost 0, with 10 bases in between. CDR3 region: CASSFRQTSTDTQYF. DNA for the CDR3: TGTGCCAGCAGCTTTAGACAGACTAGCACAGATACGCAGTATTTT.

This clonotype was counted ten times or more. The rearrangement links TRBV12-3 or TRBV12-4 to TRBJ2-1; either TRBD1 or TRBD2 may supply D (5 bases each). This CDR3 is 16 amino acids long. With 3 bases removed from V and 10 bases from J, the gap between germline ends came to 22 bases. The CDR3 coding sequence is TGTGCCAGCAGTTTTGAATGGTCGGGACCCCTCCGGGAGCAGTTCTTC. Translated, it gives CASSFEWSGPLREQFF.

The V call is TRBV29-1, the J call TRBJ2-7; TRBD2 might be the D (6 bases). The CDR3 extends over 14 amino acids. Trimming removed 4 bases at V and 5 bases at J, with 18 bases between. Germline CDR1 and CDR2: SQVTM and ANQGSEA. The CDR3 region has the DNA TGCAGCGTTGTAATCCCCCGGGGGTCCCACGAGCAGTACTTC. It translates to CSVVIPRGSHEQYF.

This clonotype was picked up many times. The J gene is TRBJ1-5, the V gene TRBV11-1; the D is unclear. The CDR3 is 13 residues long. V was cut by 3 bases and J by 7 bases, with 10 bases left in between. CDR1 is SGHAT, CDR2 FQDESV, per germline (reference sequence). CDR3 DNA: TGTGCCAGCAGCTTTTCTCCGGGCCAGCCCCAGCATTTT. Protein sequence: CASSFSPGQPQHF.

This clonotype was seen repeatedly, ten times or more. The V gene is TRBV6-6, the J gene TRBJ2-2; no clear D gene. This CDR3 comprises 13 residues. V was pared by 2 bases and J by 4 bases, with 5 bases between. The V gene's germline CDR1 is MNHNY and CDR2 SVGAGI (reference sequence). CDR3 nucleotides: TGTGCCAGCAGTTACGGACCCACCGGGGAGCTGTTTTTT. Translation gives CASSYGPTGELFF.

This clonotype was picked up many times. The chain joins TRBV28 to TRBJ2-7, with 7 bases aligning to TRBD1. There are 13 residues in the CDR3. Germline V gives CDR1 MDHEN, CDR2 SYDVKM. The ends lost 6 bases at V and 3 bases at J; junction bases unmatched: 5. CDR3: CASSRDRGYEQYF. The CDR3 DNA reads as TGTGCCAGCAGCCGGGACAGAGGCTACGAGCAGTACTTC.